This T cell receptor (beta chain) was sequenced in a study of molecular identifiers for immune sequencing clone quantification (dated 2018 in TCRdb). For the wider study: In a replicate experiment, RNA from roughly 18,000 or 92,000 naive CD8 T cells was split into five aliquots, four of which were sequenced. This methods study used CD8 T cells to benchmark TCR RNA copy counting and molecular-identifier clustering-based TCR repertoire sequencing (MIDCIRS). General study outcomes and caveats: The naive libraries included spiked-in Jurkat TCR RNA (10 copies' worth), and this Jurkat TCR RNA is not part of the donor repertoire. Highly expanded clone sizes could be underestimated because identical TCR molecules may share a barcode. Modeling indicated approximately 3 TCR RNA copies recovered per cell, compared with about 10 by digital PCR, which implies a capture efficiency of 25% to 35%. In CMV-specific effector cells, over 97% of molecules were held by clones above 20 RNA copies, whereas under 1% of molecules were held by such clones in naive cells. Spiked-in Jurkat TCR RNA equal to a single cell's worth was reported to be detectable even within 1,200,000 naive CD8 T cells. Without barcode sub-clustering, chimeric consensus sequences inflated TCR diversity; chimeras reached as high as 47%.

Libraries of naive CD8 T cells were generated from about 19,000 to 1,100,000 sorted cells, with 10%, 30% or 50% of the purified RNA used. Naive CD8 T cells, defined as CD8+CD4-CCR7+CD45RA+, were FACS-sorted into RLT Plus buffer on a BD FACSAria II. To test detection sensitivity, Jurkat RNA equal to approximately 10 TCR copies was added to samples of roughly 19,000-1,100,000 naive CD8 T cells. CD8 T cells were enriched with RosetteSep CD8+ T Cell Enrichment Cocktail and Ficoll-Paque, followed by ACK red cell lysis. CDR1 and CDR2, per the germline V gene, are MGHRA and YSYEKL. V is shortened by 0 bases, J by 3 bases, and the region joining them spans 6 bases. The CDR3 numbers 13 residues from cysteine through phenylalanine. The sequence is cut down to CDR3 DNA, 39 bases in frame from base 1. The receptor library was made with PCR. TCRdb names NextSeq 500 as the instrument used. Bulk TCR libraries were prepared as previously described, using TCR primers listed in Table S5. Purification of total RNA was performed with the Qiagen AllPrep DNA/RNA kit. Reads from multiple sequencing runs of the same library were pooled before analysis. Regarding the original processing steps: Reads were retained only if an exact TCR constant sequence was present, and the retained reads were trimmed to 150 nt and grouped according to their 12-nt molecular barcodes. Reads within each barcode group were sub-clustered using a 15% Levenshtein threshold, and quality-weighted consensus sequences were constructed for each RNA molecule. Non-functional sequences were discarded, and so were lower-count sequences lying one edit away from another sequence. Based on fitting two negative binomial distributions, any barcode sub-cluster with under 20% of the maximum read count was discarded. TCRdb reprocessing: public reads trimmed at Q25 with fastp, clones called with MiXCR, in-frame beta chains kept. Rows are unified per CDR3 protein, each entry keeping the most common DNA and genes. The V and J calls here are based on TCRdb, not the publication. The sample table lists 85,000 to 120,000 distinct CDR3 sequences, less than 35% of them with a count of one. Roughly 9.7% of the sample is held by the ten biggest clonotypes.

At least ten counts were recorded for this clonotype. Its antigen specificity is not known. Base qualities are not provided; no much larger clone lies one nucleotide away. Recombination joined TRBV4-1 with TRBJ2-7, with no confidently assigned D gene. Sequencing input: naive CD8+ T cells from blood, with Jurkat cell RNA spiked in. What this sample's cell subset or site label stands for: FACS-sorted CD8+CD4-CCR7+CD45RA+ naive T cells. The receptor was derived from a human donor in good health. Some libraries in this study had Jurkat cell RNA spiked in. Read as DNA, the sequence is TGCGCCAGCAGCCAAGAAGGTGGCTACGAGCAGTACTTC. The resulting protein is CASSQEGGYEQYF.